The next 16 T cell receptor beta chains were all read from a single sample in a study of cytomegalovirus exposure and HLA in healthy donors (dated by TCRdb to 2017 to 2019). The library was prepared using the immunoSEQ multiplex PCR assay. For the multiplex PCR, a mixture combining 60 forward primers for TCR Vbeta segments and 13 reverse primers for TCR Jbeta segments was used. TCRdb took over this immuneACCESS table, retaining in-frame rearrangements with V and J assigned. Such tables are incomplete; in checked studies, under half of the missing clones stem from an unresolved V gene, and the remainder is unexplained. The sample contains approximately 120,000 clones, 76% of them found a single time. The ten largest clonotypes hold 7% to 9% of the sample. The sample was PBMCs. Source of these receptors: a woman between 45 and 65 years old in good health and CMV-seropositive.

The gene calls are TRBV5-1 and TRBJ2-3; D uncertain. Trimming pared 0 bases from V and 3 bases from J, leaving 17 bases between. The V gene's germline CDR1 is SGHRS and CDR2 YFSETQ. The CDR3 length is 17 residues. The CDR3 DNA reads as TGCGCCAGCAGCTTGGGGTGGTTGCGGAGCCTAACAGATACGCAGTATTTT. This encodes CASSLGWLRSLTDTQYF.

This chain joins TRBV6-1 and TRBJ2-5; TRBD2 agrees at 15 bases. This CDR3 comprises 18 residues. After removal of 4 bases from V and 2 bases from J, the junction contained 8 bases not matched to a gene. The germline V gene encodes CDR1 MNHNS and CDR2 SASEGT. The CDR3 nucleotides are TGTGCCAGCAGTGCATCTGGGACTAGCGGGGGGTTTCAAGAGACCCAGTACTTC. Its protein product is CASSASGTSGGFQETQYF.

CDR3 amino acids: CASSFGPGNHNEQFF. CDR3 nucleotide sequence: TGTGCCAGCAGCTTCGGTCCAGGGAACCACAATGAGCAGTTCTTC. The chain links TRBV5-4 to TRBJ2-1; the D gene is possibly TRBD1 (5 bases). Trimming took off 2 bases at V and 5 bases at J, with 14 bases between the two ends. This CDR3 has 15 residues. Per the germline V gene, CDR1 is SGHNT and CDR2 is YYREEE (reference sequence). The full variable domain, its missing parts supplied by reference TRBV5-4 and TRBJ2-1, is ETGVTQSPTHLIKTRGQQVTLRCSSQSGHNTVSWYQQALGQGPQFIFQYYREEENGRGNFPPRFSGLQFPNYSSELNVNALELDDSALYLCASSFGPGNHNEQFFGPGTRLTVL.

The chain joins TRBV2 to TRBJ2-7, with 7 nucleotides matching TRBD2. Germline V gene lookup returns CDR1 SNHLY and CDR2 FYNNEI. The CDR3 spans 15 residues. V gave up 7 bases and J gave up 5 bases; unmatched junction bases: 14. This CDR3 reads CASTRSRESVHEQYF. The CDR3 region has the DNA TGTGCCAGCACAAGATCGCGGGAGAGTGTCCACGAGCAGTACTTC.

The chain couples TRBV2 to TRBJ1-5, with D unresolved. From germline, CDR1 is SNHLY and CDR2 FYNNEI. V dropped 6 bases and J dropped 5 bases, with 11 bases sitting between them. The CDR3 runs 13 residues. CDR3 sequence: CASSPGSYQPQHF. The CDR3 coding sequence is TGTGCCAGCAGCCCAGGTTCCTATCAGCCCCAGCATTTT.

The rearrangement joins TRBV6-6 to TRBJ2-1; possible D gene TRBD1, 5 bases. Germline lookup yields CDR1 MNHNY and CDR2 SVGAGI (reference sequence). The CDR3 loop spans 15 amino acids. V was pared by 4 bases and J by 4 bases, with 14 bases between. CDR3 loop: CASSSQGALYNEQFF. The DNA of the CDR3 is TGTGCCAGCAGTTCCCAGGGTGCCTTATACAATGAGCAGTTCTTC.

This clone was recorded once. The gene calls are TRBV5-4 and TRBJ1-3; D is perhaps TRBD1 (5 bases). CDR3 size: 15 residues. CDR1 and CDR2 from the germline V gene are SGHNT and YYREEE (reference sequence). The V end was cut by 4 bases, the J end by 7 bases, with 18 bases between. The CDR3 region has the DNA TGTGCCAGCAGCGCAAACCTGGGAGGGGCGAACACCATATATTTT. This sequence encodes CASSANLGGANTIYF.

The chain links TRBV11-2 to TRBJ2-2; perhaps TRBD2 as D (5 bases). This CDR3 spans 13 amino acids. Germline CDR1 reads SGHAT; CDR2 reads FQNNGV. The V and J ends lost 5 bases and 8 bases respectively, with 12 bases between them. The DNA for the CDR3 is TGTGCCAGCAGCCCGAGGGTAGGGGGGGAGCTGTTTTTT. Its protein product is CASSPRVGGELFF. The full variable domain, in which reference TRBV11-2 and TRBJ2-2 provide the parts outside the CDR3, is EAGVAQSPRYKIIEKRQSVAFWCNPISGHATLYWYQQILGQGPKLLIQFQNNGVVDDSQLPKDRFSAERLKGVDSTLKIQPAKLEDSAVYLCASSPRVGGELFFGEGSRLTVL.

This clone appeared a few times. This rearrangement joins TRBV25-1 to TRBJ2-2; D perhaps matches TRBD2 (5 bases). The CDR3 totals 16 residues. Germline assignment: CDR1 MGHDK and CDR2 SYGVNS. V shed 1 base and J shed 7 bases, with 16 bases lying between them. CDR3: CASSESGNMVIGELFF. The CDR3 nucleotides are TGTGCCAGCAGTGAATCGGGGAATATGGTAATCGGGGAGCTGTTTTTT.

The CDR3 spells CASSSGQPNYGYTF. The CDR3 region has the DNA TGTGCCAGCAGCTCGGGACAGCCCAACTATGGCTACACCTTC. The rearrangement joins TRBV7-6 to TRBJ1-2; 7 bases map to TRBD1. V shed 4 bases and J 2 bases; nucleotides not matched to a gene: 4. This CDR3 spans 14 amino acids. Germline loops: CDR1 SGHVS, CDR2 FNYEAQ. The whole variable domain, remainder taken from reference TRBV7-6 and TRBJ1-2, is GAGVSQSPRYKVTKRGQDVALRCDPISGHVSLYWYRQALGQGPEFLTYFNYEAQQDKSGLPNDRFSAERPEGSISTLTIQRTEQRDSAMYRCASSSGQPNYGYTFGSGTRLTVV.

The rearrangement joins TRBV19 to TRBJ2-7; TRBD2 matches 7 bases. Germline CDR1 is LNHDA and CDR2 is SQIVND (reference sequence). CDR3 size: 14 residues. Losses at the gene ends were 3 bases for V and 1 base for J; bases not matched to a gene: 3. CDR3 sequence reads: CASSIGRESYEQYF. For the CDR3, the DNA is TGTGCCAGTAGTATTGGGCGGGAGTCCTACGAGCAGTACTTC.

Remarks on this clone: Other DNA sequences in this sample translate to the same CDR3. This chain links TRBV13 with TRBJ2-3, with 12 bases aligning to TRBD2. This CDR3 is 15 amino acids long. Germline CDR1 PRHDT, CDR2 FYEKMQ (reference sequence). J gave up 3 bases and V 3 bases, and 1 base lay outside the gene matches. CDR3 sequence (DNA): TGTGCCAGCAGCTTGACTAGCGGGGGAACAGATACGCAGTATTTT. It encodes CASSLTSGGTDTQYF.

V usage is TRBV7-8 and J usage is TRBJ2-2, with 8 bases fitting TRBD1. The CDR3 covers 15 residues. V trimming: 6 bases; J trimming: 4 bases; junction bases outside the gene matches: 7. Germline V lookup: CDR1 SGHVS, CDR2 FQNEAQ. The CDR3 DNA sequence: TGTGCCAGCAGACGCACAGGGGGGTCCACCGGGGAGCTGTTTTTT. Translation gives CASRRTGGSTGELFF.

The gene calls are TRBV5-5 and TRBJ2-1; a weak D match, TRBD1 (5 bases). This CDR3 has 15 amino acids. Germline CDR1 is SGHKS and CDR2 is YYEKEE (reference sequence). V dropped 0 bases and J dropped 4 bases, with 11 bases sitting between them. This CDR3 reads CASSLESGSYNEQFF. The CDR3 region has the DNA TGTGCCAGCAGCTTGGAGTCAGGGTCATACAATGAGCAGTTCTTC.

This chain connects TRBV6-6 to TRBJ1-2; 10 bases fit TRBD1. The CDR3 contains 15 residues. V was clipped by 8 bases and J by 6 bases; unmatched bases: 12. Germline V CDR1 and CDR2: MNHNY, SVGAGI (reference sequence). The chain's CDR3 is CASEIWTGGSNGYTF. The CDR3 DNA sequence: TGTGCCAGCGAAATTTGGACAGGGGGTAGCAATGGCTACACCTTC.

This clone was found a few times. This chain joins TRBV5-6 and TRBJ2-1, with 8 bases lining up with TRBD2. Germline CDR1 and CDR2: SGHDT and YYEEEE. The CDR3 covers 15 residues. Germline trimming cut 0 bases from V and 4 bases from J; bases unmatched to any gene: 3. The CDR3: CASSLVAGRYNEQFF. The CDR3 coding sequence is TGTGCCAGCAGCTTGGTAGCGGGGCGGTACAATGAGCAGTTCTTC.